This TCR beta chain originates from a study of T-cell reconstitution after alpha-beta-depleted transplantation in children. This clonotype was seen many times. The TCRbeta library incorporated unique molecular identifiers. Each CDR3 protein is one row after TCRdb ran MiXCR on the PCR reads. The data contain approximately 400,000 distinct CDR3 sequences, about a tenth of them singletons. V was pared by 1 base and J by 1 base, with 8 bases between. Germline CDR1 and CDR2: SGDLS and YYNGEE. There are 14 residues in the CDR3. This specimen consisted of PBMCs from the stem cell graft donor, obtained from the stem cell graft. This receptor was identified in a human donor who donated a stem cell graft to a child with acute myeloid leukemia. This rearrangement joins TRBV9 to TRBJ1-1; D not resolved. This CDR3 reads CASSVSWTNTEAFF. The CDR3 coding sequence is TGTGCCAGCAGCGTATCTTGGACGAACACTGAAGCTTTCTTT.